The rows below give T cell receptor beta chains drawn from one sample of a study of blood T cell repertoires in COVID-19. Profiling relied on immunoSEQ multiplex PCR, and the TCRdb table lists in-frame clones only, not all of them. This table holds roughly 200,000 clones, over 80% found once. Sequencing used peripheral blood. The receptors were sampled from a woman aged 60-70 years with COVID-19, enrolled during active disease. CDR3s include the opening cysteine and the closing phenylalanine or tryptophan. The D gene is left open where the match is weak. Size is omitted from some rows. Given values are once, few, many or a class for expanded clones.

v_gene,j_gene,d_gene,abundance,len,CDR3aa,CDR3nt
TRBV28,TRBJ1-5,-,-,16,CASGVTGLISNQPQHF,TGTGCCAGCGGGGTAACAGGTCTTATTAGCAATCAGCCCCAGCATTTT
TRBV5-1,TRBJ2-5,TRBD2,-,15,CASSLEAGVQETQYF,TGCGCCAGCAGCTTGGAAGCGGGGGTGCAAGAGACCCAGTACTTC
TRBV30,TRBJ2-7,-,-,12,CAWSRKANEQYF,TGTGCCTGGAGTCGAAAAGCGAACGAGCAGTACTTC
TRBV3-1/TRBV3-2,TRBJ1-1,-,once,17,CASSQFIKKGVNTEAFF,TGTGCCAGCAGCCAATTCATAAAAAAGGGAGTGAACACTGAAGCTTTCTTT
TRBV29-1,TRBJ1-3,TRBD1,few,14,CSVSGTASGNTIYF,TGCAGCGTTTCAGGGACAGCCTCTGGAAACACCATATATTTT
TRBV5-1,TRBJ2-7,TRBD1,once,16,CASSFQLTGTGVEQYF,TGCGCCAGCAGCTTTCAACTTACCGGGACAGGGGTCGAGCAGTACTTC
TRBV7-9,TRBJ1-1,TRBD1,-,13,CASSSDRDTEAFF,TGTGCCAGCAGCTCCGACAGGGACACTGAAGCTTTCTTT
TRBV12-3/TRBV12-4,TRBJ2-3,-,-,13,CASSLQGTDTQYF,TGTGCCAGCAGTTTACAGGGCACAGATACGCAGTATTTT
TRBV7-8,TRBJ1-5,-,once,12,CASRPTGSPQHF,TGTGCCAGCAGGCCAACAGGTTCTCCCCAGCATTTT
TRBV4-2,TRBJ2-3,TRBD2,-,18,CASSQGPGLAGGTDTQYF,TGTGCCAGCAGCCAAGGGCCTGGACTAGCGGGAGGCACAGATACGCAGTATTTT
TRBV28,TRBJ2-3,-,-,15,CASSLGPGGTDTQYF,TGTGCCAGCAGTTTGGGCCCGGGGGGCACAGATACGCAGTATTTT
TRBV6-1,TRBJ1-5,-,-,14,CASSEQRGGQPQHF,TGTGCCAGCAGTGAACAAAGGGGAGGGCAGCCCCAGCATTTT
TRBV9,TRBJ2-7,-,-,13,CASSGEPTYEQYF,TGTGCCAGCAGCGGGGAGCCCACCTACGAGCAGTACTTC
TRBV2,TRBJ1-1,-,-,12,CASSLMNTEAFF,TGTGCCAGCAGCCTTATGAACACTGAAGCTTTCTTT
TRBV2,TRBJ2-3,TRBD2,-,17,CASSEARVGRATDTQYF,TGTGCCAGCAGTGAAGCCCGGGTCGGGAGGGCCACAGATACGCAGTATTTT
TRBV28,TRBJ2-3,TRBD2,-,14,CASSRAGPTDTQYF,TGTGCCAGCAGTAGAGCGGGACCCACAGATACGCAGTATTTT
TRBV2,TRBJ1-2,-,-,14,CASSEQSLNYGYTF,TGTGCCAGCAGTGAACAGTCCCTTAACTATGGCTACACCTTC
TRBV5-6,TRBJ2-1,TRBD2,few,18,CASSPPGLALGSYNEQFF,TGTGCCAGCAGCCCCCCGGGACTAGCGCTGGGCTCCTACAATGAGCAGTTCTTC
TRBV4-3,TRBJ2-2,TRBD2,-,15,CASRFEREDTGELFF,TGCGCCAGCAGGTTCGAGCGGGAGGACACCGGGGAGCTGTTTTTT
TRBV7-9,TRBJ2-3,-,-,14,CASSLSGGTDTQYF,TGTGCCAGCAGCTTATCGGGGGGCACAGATACGCAGTATTTT
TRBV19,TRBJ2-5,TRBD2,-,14,CASSPPGLQETQYF,TGTGCCAGTAGTCCCCCGGGACTACAAGAGACCCAGTACTTC
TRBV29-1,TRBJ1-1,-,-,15,CSVEARQVMNTEAFF,TGCAGCGTTGAAGCAAGACAGGTAATGAACACTGAAGCTTTCTTT
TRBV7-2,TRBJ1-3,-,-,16,CASRPAVSPVGNTIYF,TGTGCCAGCAGACCCGCGGTCAGCCCTGTAGGAAACACCATATATTTT
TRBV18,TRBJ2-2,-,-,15,CASSPWRDHTGELFF,TGTGCCAGCTCACCATGGCGGGATCATACCGGGGAGCTGTTTTTT
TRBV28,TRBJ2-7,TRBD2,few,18,CASSPSIGATSGIYEQYF,TGTGCCAGCAGTCCTTCAATCGGGGCGACTAGCGGGATTTACGAGCAGTACTTC
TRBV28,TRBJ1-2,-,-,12,CASGRRSSGYTF,TGTGCCAGCGGTCGGCGTAGCAGTGGATACACCTTC
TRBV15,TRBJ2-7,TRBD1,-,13,CATSRGYGQGAYF,TGTGCCACCAGCAGAGGCTACGGACAGGGAGCGTACTTC